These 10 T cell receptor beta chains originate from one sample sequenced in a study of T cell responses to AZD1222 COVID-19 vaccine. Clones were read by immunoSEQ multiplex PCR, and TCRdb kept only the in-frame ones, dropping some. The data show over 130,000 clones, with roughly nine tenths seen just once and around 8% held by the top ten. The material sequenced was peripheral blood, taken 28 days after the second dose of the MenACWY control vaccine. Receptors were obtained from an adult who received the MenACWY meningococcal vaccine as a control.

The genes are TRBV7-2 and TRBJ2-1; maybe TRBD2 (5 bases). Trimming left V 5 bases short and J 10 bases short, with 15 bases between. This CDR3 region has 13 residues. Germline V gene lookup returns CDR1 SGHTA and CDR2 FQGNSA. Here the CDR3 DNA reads TGTGCCAGCAGCCCATGGCTAGCATTCGAGCAGTTCTTC. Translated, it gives CASSPWLAFEQFF.

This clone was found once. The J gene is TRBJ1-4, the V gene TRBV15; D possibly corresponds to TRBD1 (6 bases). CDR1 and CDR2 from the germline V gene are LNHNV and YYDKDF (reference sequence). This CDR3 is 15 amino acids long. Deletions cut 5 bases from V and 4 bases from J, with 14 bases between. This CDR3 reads CATSGQGQYNEKLFF. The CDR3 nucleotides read TGTGCCACCAGCGGCCAAGGACAGTATAATGAAAAACTGTTTTTT.

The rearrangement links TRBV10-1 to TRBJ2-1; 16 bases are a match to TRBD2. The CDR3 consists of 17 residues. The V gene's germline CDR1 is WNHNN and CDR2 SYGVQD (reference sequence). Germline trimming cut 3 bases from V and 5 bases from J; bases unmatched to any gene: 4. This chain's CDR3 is CASSDGTSGRANNEQFF. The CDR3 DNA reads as TGCGCCAGCAGTGACGGGACTAGCGGGAGGGCCAACAATGAGCAGTTCTTC.

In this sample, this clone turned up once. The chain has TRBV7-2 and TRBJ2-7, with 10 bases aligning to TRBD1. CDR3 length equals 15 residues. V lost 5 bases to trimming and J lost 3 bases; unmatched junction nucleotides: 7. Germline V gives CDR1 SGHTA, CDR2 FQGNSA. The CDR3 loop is CASSPEGTGVYEQYF. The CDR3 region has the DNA TGTGCCAGCAGCCCAGAGGGGACAGGGGTCTACGAGCAGTACTTC. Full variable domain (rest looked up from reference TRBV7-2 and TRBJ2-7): GAGVSQSPSNKVTEKGKDVELRCDPISGHTALYWYRQSLGQGLEFLIYFQGNSAPDKSGLPSDRFSAERTGGSVSTLTIQRTQQEDSAVYLCASSPEGTGVYEQYFGPGTRLTVT.

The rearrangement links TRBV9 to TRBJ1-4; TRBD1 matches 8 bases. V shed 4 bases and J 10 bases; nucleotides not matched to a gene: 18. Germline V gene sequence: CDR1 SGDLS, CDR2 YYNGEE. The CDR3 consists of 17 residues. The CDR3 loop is CASSPTPPGQGVGKLFF. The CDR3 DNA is TGTGCCAGCAGCCCGACACCCCCCGGACAGGGCGTAGGAAAACTGTTTTTT.

The DNA of the CDR3 is TGTGCCAGTAGTAGCCAGAACAATCAGCCCCAGCATTTT. Translating it yields CASSSQNNQPQHF. This rearrangement joins TRBV19 to TRBJ1-5; D unresolved. The V and J ends lost 4 bases and 3 bases respectively, with 7 bases between them. The CDR3 is 13 residues long. Germline lookup yields CDR1 LNHDA and CDR2 SQIVND (reference sequence).

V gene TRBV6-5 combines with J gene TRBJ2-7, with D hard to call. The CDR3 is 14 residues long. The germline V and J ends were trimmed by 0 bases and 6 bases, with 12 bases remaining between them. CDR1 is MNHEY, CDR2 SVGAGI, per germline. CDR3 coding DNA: TGTGCCAGCAGTTACTCGACTGACACTACCGAGCAGTACTTC. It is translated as CASSYSTDTTEQYF.

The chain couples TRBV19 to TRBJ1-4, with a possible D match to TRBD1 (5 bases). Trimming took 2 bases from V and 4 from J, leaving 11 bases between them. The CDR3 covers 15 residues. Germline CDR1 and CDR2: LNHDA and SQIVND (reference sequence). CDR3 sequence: CASSIRGGLNEKLFF. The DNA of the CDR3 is TGTGCCAGTAGTATAAGGGGAGGGCTTAATGAAAAACTGTTTTTT.

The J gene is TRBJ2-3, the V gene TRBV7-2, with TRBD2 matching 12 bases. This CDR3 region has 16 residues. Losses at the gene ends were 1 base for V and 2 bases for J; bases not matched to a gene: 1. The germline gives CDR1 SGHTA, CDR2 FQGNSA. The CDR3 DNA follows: TGTGCCAGCAGCTTAGGACTAGCGGGAGACACAGATACGCAGTATTTT. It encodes CASSLGLAGDTDTQYF.

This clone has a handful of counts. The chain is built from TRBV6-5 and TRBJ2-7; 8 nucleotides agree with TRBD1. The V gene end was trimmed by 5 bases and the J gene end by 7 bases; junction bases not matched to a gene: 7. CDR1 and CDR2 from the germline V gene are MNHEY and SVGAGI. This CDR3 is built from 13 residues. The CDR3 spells CASSKDRAREQYF. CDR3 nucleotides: TGTGCCAGCAGTAAGGACAGGGCAAGGGAGCAGTACTTC.